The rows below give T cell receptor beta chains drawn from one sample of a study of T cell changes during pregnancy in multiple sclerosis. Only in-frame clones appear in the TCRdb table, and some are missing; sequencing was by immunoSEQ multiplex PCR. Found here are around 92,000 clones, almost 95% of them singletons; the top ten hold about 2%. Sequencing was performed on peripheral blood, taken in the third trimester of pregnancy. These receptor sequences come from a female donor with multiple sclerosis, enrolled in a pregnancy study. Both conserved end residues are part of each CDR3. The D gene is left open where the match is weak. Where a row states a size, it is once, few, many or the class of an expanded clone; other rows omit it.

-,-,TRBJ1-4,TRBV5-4,TGTGCCAGCAGCAGGGGGGGCCAACATGAAAAACTGTTTTTT,CASSRGGQHEKLFF
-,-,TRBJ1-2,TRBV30,TGTGCCTGGAGTGTATCGGGCTATGGCTACACCTTC,CAWSVSGYGYTF
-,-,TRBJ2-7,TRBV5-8,TGTGCCAGCAGCCCCCCCTCCGACGAGCAGTACTTC,CASSPPSDEQYF
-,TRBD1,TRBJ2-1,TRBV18,TGTGCCAGCTCACCGTCGGGACAGGGGGCTCACAATGAGCAGTTCTTC,CASSPSGQGAHNEQFF
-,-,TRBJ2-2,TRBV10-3,TGTGCCTCGACCACACTTAGCGGAGGCACCGGGGAGCTGTTTTTT,CASTTLSGGTGELFF
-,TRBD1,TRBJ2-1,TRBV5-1,TGCGCCAGCAGCAAGGGACAGGCCCCGGGAGATGAGCAGTTCTTC,CASSKGQAPGDEQFF
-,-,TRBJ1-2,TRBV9,TGTGCCAGCAGCGTAGATGTAACAGGGTCGGGCTACACCTTC,CASSVDVTGSGYTF
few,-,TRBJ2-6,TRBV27,TGTGCCAGCAGTCCTACCCCCCTCTCTGGGGCCAACGTCCTGACTTTC,CASSPTPLSGANVLTF
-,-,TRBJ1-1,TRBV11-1,TGTGCCAGCAGCTTATATCGAGAGGGCACTGAAGCTTTCTTT,CASSLYREGTEAFF
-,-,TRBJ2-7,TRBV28,TGTGCCAGCAGTTTATCGGACAGCCCCTACGAGCAGTACTTC,CASSLSDSPYEQYF
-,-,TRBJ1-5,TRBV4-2,TGTGCCAGCAGCCAAGATTCGGGGAGTAACCAGCCCCAGCATTTT,CASSQDSGSNQPQHF
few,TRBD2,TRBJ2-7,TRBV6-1,TGTGCCAGCAGTGAAACTAGCGGGAGCTACGAGCAGTACTTC,CASSETSGSYEQYF
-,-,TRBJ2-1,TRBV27,TGTGCCACAACAACCGCCGGGACAACTCACAATGAGCAGTTCTTC,CATTTAGTTHNEQFF
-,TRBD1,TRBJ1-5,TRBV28,TGTGCCAGCAGTGTCCCCCTGGGACAGGGGAATCAGCCCCAGCATTTT,CASSVPLGQGNQPQHF
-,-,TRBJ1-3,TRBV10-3,TGTGCCGGACTTGGGGGAAACACCATATATTTT,CAGLGGNTIYF
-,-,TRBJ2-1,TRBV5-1,TGCGCCAGCAGCTTGTGGTCGGGAGTAAATAATGAGCAGTTCTTC,CASSLWSGVNNEQFF